The rows below give T cell receptor beta chains drawn from one sample of a study of regulatory T cells. Data came from immunoSEQ multiplex PCR; TCRdb stores just in-frame clones and leaves some out. The table has approximately 37,000 clones, 89% seen once; the top ten hold around 2.5%. What was sequenced was conventional CD4+ T cells sorted from blood. The receptors were gathered from a person aged 18 to 29 with CD3G deficiency. Each CDR3 is given with its conserved first and last residue. The order of the fields is V gene, D gene, clone size, J gene, CDR3 protein, CDR3 DNA. D genes are given only for firm matches. For some rows the clone size is stated as once, few or many, or as a class when expanded; others skip it.

v_call: TRBV5-1
d_call: -
clone_size: -
j_call: TRBJ2-1
cdr3_aa: CASSPGYNEQFF
cdr3_nt: TGCGCCAGCAGCCCCGGGTACAATGAGCAGTTCTTC

v_call: TRBV28
d_call: -
clone_size: -
j_call: TRBJ2-5
cdr3_aa: CASSFRQGKETQYF
cdr3_nt: TGTGCCAGCAGTTTCCGGCAGGGGAAAGAGACCCAGTACTTC

v_call: TRBV7-9
d_call: -
clone_size: -
j_call: TRBJ2-4
cdr3_aa: CASSPDSVDIQYF
cdr3_nt: TGTGCCAGCAGCCCGGACTCGGTAGACATTCAGTACTTC

v_call: TRBV28
d_call: TRBD2
clone_size: -
j_call: TRBJ2-7
cdr3_aa: CASSRGGAYEQYF
cdr3_nt: TGTGCCAGCAGCCGCGGGGGTGCCTACGAGCAGTACTTC

v_call: TRBV5-1
d_call: TRBD1
clone_size: -
j_call: TRBJ1-2
cdr3_aa: CASSLDTGGYGYTF
cdr3_nt: TGCGCCAGCAGCTTGGACACAGGGGGGTATGGCTACACCTTC

v_call: TRBV6-1
d_call: -
clone_size: -
j_call: TRBJ2-6
cdr3_aa: CASRSGGTGANVLTF
cdr3_nt: TGTGCCAGCCGATCGGGTGGAACTGGGGCCAACGTCCTGACTTTC

v_call: TRBV28
d_call: TRBD1
clone_size: -
j_call: TRBJ1-2
cdr3_aa: CASSAHSTGRGYTF
cdr3_nt: TGTGCCAGCAGTGCCCATTCGACAGGGAGGGGCTACACCTTC

v_call: TRBV5-1
d_call: TRBD2
clone_size: -
j_call: TRBJ2-5
cdr3_aa: CASSLTSGKRETQYF
cdr3_nt: TGCGCCAGCAGCTTGACTAGCGGGAAGAGAGAGACCCAGTACTTC

v_call: TRBV6-6
d_call: TRBD2
clone_size: -
j_call: TRBJ2-2
cdr3_aa: CASSERENGELFF
cdr3_nt: TGTGCCAGCAGTGAGCGGGAGAACGGGGAGCTGTTTTTT

v_call: TRBV7-9
d_call: TRBD2
clone_size: -
j_call: TRBJ2-1
cdr3_aa: CASSSRTSGADEQFF
cdr3_nt: TGTGCCAGCAGCAGTCGTACTAGCGGGGCCGATGAGCAGTTCTTC

v_call: TRBV5-1
d_call: TRBD2
clone_size: -
j_call: TRBJ2-5
cdr3_aa: CASSRGAGGTETQYF
cdr3_nt: TGCGCCAGCAGCCGCGGGGCGGGAGGAACGGAGACCCAGTACTTC

v_call: TRBV28
d_call: -
clone_size: -
j_call: TRBJ2-7
cdr3_aa: CASSFIRDRREQYF
cdr3_nt: TGTGCCAGCAGTTTCATACGCGATAGGCGCGAGCAGTACTTC

v_call: TRBV6-1
d_call: -
clone_size: -
j_call: TRBJ1-1
cdr3_aa: CASSPLGRGGTEAFF
cdr3_nt: TGTGCCAGCAGCCCTCTGGGCAGGGGAGGGACTGAAGCTTTCTTT

v_call: TRBV28
d_call: TRBD2
clone_size: -
j_call: TRBJ2-2
cdr3_aa: CASSRGGGSTGELFF
cdr3_nt: TGTGCCAGCAGCCGGGGGGGAGGAAGCACCGGGGAGCTGTTTTTT

v_call: TRBV5-1
d_call: TRBD2
clone_size: -
j_call: TRBJ2-1
cdr3_aa: CASSWTSGRLPNEQFF
cdr3_nt: TGCGCCAGCAGCTGGACTAGCGGGAGGTTACCCAATGAGCAGTTCTTC

v_call: TRBV6-5
d_call: -
clone_size: -
j_call: TRBJ1-2
cdr3_aa: CASSRAWDGYTF
cdr3_nt: TGTGCCAGCAGTCGGGCTTGGGACGGCTACACCTTC

v_call: TRBV5-1
d_call: -
clone_size: -
j_call: TRBJ1-3
cdr3_aa: CASSLEGSGNTIYF
cdr3_nt: TGCGCCAGCAGCTTGGAAGGTTCTGGAAACACCATATATTTT

v_call: TRBV7-9
d_call: -
clone_size: -
j_call: TRBJ2-3
cdr3_aa: CASSLGKGTDTQYF
cdr3_nt: TGTGCCAGCAGCTTAGGGAAGGGGACAGATACGCAGTATTTT

v_call: TRBV7-9
d_call: -
clone_size: -
j_call: TRBJ2-7
cdr3_aa: CASSLGDPSSYEQYF
cdr3_nt: TGTGCCAGCAGCTTGGGGGACCCGAGCTCCTACGAGCAGTACTTC

v_call: TRBV5-1
d_call: -
clone_size: -
j_call: TRBJ1-5
cdr3_aa: CASSISGTPGQPQHF
cdr3_nt: TGCGCCAGCAGCATTTCCGGGACTCCGGGCCAGCCCCAGCATTTT

v_call: TRBV7-2
d_call: -
clone_size: -
j_call: TRBJ2-7
cdr3_aa: CASSLAVTGLYEQYF
cdr3_nt: TGTGCCAGCAGCTTAGCAGTAACAGGACTCTACGAGCAGTACTTC

v_call: TRBV7-9
d_call: -
clone_size: -
j_call: TRBJ1-4
cdr3_aa: CASSLRRPGINEKLFF
cdr3_nt: TGTGCCAGCAGCTTACGTCGCCCAGGGATCAATGAAAAACTGTTTTTT

v_call: TRBV10-2
d_call: -
clone_size: -
j_call: TRBJ1-1
cdr3_aa: CASSERGAAAFF
cdr3_nt: TGCGCCAGCAGTGAGCGGGGAGCAGCAGCTTTCTTT

v_call: TRBV7-9
d_call: -
clone_size: -
j_call: TRBJ1-1
cdr3_aa: CASSPDTHEAFF
cdr3_nt: TGTGCCAGCAGCCCTGACACCCATGAAGCTTTCTTT

v_call: TRBV19
d_call: TRBD1
clone_size: -
j_call: TRBJ1-1
cdr3_aa: CASSPQGGLNTEAFF
cdr3_nt: TGTGCCAGTAGCCCCCAGGGGGGCCTGAACACTGAAGCTTTCTTT

v_call: TRBV30
d_call: -
clone_size: few
j_call: TRBJ1-1
cdr3_aa: CAWSRENTEAFF
cdr3_nt: TGTGCCTGGAGTAGAGAGAACACTGAAGCTTTCTTT

v_call: TRBV30
d_call: -
clone_size: -
j_call: TRBJ1-1
cdr3_aa: CAWSARLDAEAFF
cdr3_nt: TGTGCCTGGAGTGCCCGACTCGACGCTGAAGCTTTCTTT

v_call: TRBV5-1
d_call: TRBD1
clone_size: -
j_call: TRBJ2-3
cdr3_aa: CASSFTGQGVDTQYF
cdr3_nt: TGCGCCAGCAGCTTCACGGGACAGGGTGTCGATACGCAGTATTTT

v_call: TRBV28
d_call: -
clone_size: -
j_call: TRBJ1-1
cdr3_aa: CASSLPGVNTEAFF
cdr3_nt: TGTGCCAGCAGTTTACCAGGGGTTAACACTGAAGCTTTCTTT

v_call: TRBV28
d_call: -
clone_size: -
j_call: TRBJ1-2
cdr3_aa: CASSHGTANNYYGYTF
cdr3_nt: TGTGCCAGCAGTCACGGGACGGCGAACAATTACTATGGCTACACCTTC

v_call: TRBV5-1
d_call: TRBD2
clone_size: -
j_call: TRBJ2-1
cdr3_aa: CASSPSGGAYNEQFF
cdr3_nt: TGCGCCAGCAGCCCGAGCGGGGGGGCCTACAATGAGCAGTTCTTC

v_call: TRBV5-1
d_call: TRBD2
clone_size: -
j_call: TRBJ2-2
cdr3_aa: CASSPVGKRENTGELFF
cdr3_nt: TGCGCCAGCAGCCCGGTAGGGAAGCGGGAAAACACCGGGGAGCTGTTTTTT

v_call: TRBV21-1
d_call: -
clone_size: -
j_call: TRBJ2-5
cdr3_aa: CAGHQETQYF
cdr3_nt: TGCGCGGGACACCAAGAGACCCAGTACTTC

v_call: TRBV19
d_call: TRBD2
clone_size: once
j_call: TRBJ2-3
cdr3_aa: CATRAGATDTQYF
cdr3_nt: TGTGCCACTCGAGCGGGAGCCACAGATACGCAGTATTTT

v_call: TRBV7-9
d_call: TRBD1
clone_size: -
j_call: TRBJ2-3
cdr3_aa: CASSPGTGGTDTQYF
cdr3_nt: TGTGCCAGCAGCCCGGGGACAGGGGGGACAGATACGCAGTATTTT

v_call: TRBV6-1
d_call: -
clone_size: -
j_call: TRBJ1-2
cdr3_aa: CASSQGLSRGYTF
cdr3_nt: TGTGCCAGCAGTCAGGGGTTGTCTAGAGGCTACACCTTC

v_call: TRBV7-8
d_call: -
clone_size: -
j_call: TRBJ2-7
cdr3_aa: CASSFPGTPHEQYF
cdr3_nt: TGTGCCAGCTCCTTCCCAGGGACCCCCCACGAGCAGTACTTC

v_call: TRBV6-1
d_call: -
clone_size: -
j_call: TRBJ2-4
cdr3_aa: CASSESDRMTAYF
cdr3_nt: TGTGCCAGCAGTGAAAGCGACAGGATGACGGCGTACTTC

v_call: TRBV7-9
d_call: TRBD2
clone_size: -
j_call: TRBJ2-3
cdr3_aa: CASSPLAGVGTDTQYF
cdr3_nt: TGTGCCAGCAGCCCACTAGCGGGAGTAGGAACAGATACGCAGTATTTT

v_call: TRBV6-6
d_call: TRBD1
clone_size: -
j_call: TRBJ2-4
cdr3_aa: CASSPQGNIQYF
cdr3_nt: TGTGCCAGCAGCCCACAGGGGAACATTCAGTACTTC

v_call: TRBV9
d_call: -
clone_size: -
j_call: TRBJ2-3
cdr3_aa: CASSVGPGRGDTQYF
cdr3_nt: TGTGCCAGCAGCGTAGGTCCGGGACGGGGAGATACGCAGTATTTT

v_call: TRBV28
d_call: -
clone_size: -
j_call: TRBJ2-5
cdr3_aa: CASSLNRGPQETQYF
cdr3_nt: TGTGCCAGCAGTTTAAATCGGGGGCCCCAGGAGACCCAGTACTTC

v_call: TRBV11-2
d_call: -
clone_size: -
j_call: TRBJ1-1
cdr3_aa: CASSLVGRSEAFF
cdr3_nt: TGTGCCAGCAGCTTAGTGGGACGTTCGGAAGCTTTCTTT

v_call: TRBV7-9
d_call: -
clone_size: -
j_call: TRBJ2-7
cdr3_aa: CASSRDFYEQYF
cdr3_nt: TGTGCCAGCAGCCGGGACTTCTACGAGCAGTACTTC

v_call: TRBV5-1
d_call: TRBD1
clone_size: -
j_call: TRBJ1-4
cdr3_aa: CASSAGGTDANEKLFF
cdr3_nt: TGCGCCAGCAGCGCGGGAGGGACAGACGCAAATGAAAAACTGTTTTTT

v_call: TRBV6-1
d_call: -
clone_size: -
j_call: TRBJ1-2
cdr3_aa: CASSEARQGRGGYTF
cdr3_nt: TGTGCCAGCAGTGAAGCTCGGCAGGGGCGGGGTGGCTACACCTTC

v_call: TRBV6-1
d_call: -
clone_size: -
j_call: TRBJ2-2
cdr3_aa: CASSATGTLPTGELFF
cdr3_nt: TGTGCCAGCAGTGCCACCGGGACATTACCCACCGGGGAGCTGTTTTTT

v_call: TRBV7-9
d_call: -
clone_size: -
j_call: TRBJ2-2
cdr3_aa: CASSLTGTESGELFF
cdr3_nt: TGTGCCAGCAGCTTAACAGGGACGGAGTCCGGGGAGCTGTTTTTT

v_call: TRBV5-1
d_call: TRBD2
clone_size: -
j_call: TRBJ2-1
cdr3_aa: CASSARLAGRWGYNEQFF
cdr3_nt: TGCGCCAGCAGCGCGCGACTAGCGGGCCGGTGGGGTTACAATGAGCAGTTCTTC

v_call: TRBV6-5
d_call: -
clone_size: -
j_call: TRBJ2-1
cdr3_aa: CASSYSIWNEQFF
cdr3_nt: TGTGCCAGCAGTTACTCGATCTGGAATGAGCAGTTCTTC

v_call: TRBV18
d_call: -
clone_size: -
j_call: TRBJ2-2
cdr3_aa: CASSLQGPANTGELFF
cdr3_nt: TGTGCCAGCTCACTCCAGGGGCCCGCGAACACCGGGGAGCTGTTTTTT

v_call: TRBV6-6
d_call: -
clone_size: -
j_call: TRBJ1-1
cdr3_aa: CASSYGSGFTEAFF
cdr3_nt: TGTGCCAGCAGTTACGGTAGTGGGTTCACTGAAGCTTTCTTT

v_call: TRBV28
d_call: -
clone_size: -
j_call: TRBJ1-2
cdr3_aa: CASSGGRGAYGYTF
cdr3_nt: TGTGCCAGCAGTGGGGGCCGAGGCGCGTATGGCTACACCTTC

v_call: TRBV6-1
d_call: TRBD1
clone_size: once
j_call: TRBJ1-1
cdr3_aa: CASSAQRSGTGITEAFF
cdr3_nt: TGTGCCAGCAGTGCCCAAAGATCCGGGACAGGGATCACTGAAGCTTTCTTT

v_call: TRBV5-1
d_call: TRBD2
clone_size: -
j_call: TRBJ2-3
cdr3_aa: CASSLAGTSGGDTQYF
cdr3_nt: TGCGCCAGCAGCTTGGCCGGGACTAGCGGGGGAGATACGCAGTATTTT

v_call: TRBV7-2
d_call: -
clone_size: -
j_call: TRBJ2-5
cdr3_aa: CASSPTPTQQETQYF
cdr3_nt: TGTGCCAGCAGCCCGACCCCGACCCAACAAGAGACCCAGTACTTC

v_call: TRBV7-2
d_call: -
clone_size: -
j_call: TRBJ1-6
cdr3_aa: CASSLRGLYNSPLHF
cdr3_nt: TGTGCCAGCAGCTTAAGGGGACTCTATAATTCACCCCTCCACTTT